Following are 19 T cell receptor beta chains from one sample sequenced in a study of lung T cells in sarcoidosis with Löfgren's syndrome. TCRdb reprocessed the reads with MiXCR, giving one entry per CDR3 protein. The sample lists 50,000 to 65,000 distinct CDR3 sequences, around 20% occurring once. Sequencing was carried out using CD4+ T cells from PBMCs. The origin of the receptors is a human donor with sarcoidosis (Löfgren's syndrome or another form), or a control subject (not recorded which).

This clonotype was seen repeatedly, ten times or more. CDR3 DNA sequence: TGTGCCAGCACCCTGGGGGGGGCCACTTCTTACGAGCAGTACTTC. Its protein product is CASTLGGATSYEQYF. The rearrangement uses TRBV28 and TRBJ2-7; D might be TRBD2 (7 bases). The CDR3 has 15 amino acids. The V end was cut by 7 bases, the J end by 4 bases, with 20 bases between. Germline CDR1 is MDHEN and CDR2 is SYDVKM.

Many counts were recorded for this clonotype. The genes are TRBV28 and TRBJ2-3; possible D gene TRBD2, 5 bases. This CDR3 comprises 11 residues. CDR1 is MDHEN, CDR2 SYDVKM, per germline. V was pared by 4 bases and J by 11 bases, with 10 bases between. The DNA of the CDR3 is TGTGCCAGCAGTTCCCTCCGGGGGCAGTATTTT. It is translated as CASSSLRGQYF.

In regard to this clonotype: A single base separates this from a much larger clone, so it may be a read error. V usage is TRBV7-2 and J usage is TRBJ1-3; 8 bases fit TRBD1. This CDR3 region has 17 residues. Germline CDR1 reads SGHTA; CDR2 reads FQGNSA. Written as DNA, the CDR3 is TGTGCCAGCAGCCCGACCGGACAGGGCCTAGTCGGAAACGCCATATATTTT. It specifies CASSPTGQGLVGNAIYF.

This clonotype was found many times. The rearrangement links TRBV7-2 to TRBJ1-3; D is uncertain. The germline gives CDR1 SGHTA, CDR2 FQGNSA. Trimming cost V 3 bases and J 1 base, with 7 bases left between them. The CDR3 runs 14 residues. The CDR3 loop reads CASSLGRSGNTIYF. CDR3 in DNA: TGTGCCAGCAGCTTGGGCAGGTCTGGAAACACCATATATTTT.

This clonotype has at least ten counts. CDR3 coding DNA: TGTGCCAGCAGCCGGGGAGGGGCGTCCTACGAGCAGTACTTC. Amino acid sequence: CASSRGGASYEQYF. The chain couples TRBV7-2 to TRBJ2-7; TRBD2 matches at 7 bases. V lost 5 bases to trimming and J lost 1 base; unmatched junction nucleotides: 5. This CDR3 has 14 amino acids. Germline V gene sequence: CDR1 SGHTA, CDR2 FQGNSA.

This clonotype appeared many times. The chain recombines TRBV27 with TRBJ2-7; 10 nucleotides match TRBD2. From germline, CDR1 is MNHEY and CDR2 SMNVEV (reference sequence). The CDR3 has 14 residues. V shed 5 bases, J shed 3 bases, and the junction held 4 bases outside the gene matches. The CDR3: CASSPGLAVYEQYF. As DNA, the CDR3 is TGTGCCAGCAGTCCCGGACTAGCGGTCTACGAGCAGTACTTC.

This clonotype has at least ten counts. This rearrangement joins TRBV6-1 to TRBJ1-1, with TRBD1 matching 10 bases. CDR3 length: 16 residues. CDR1 is MNHNS, CDR2 SASEGT, per germline. J gave up 7 bases and V 5 bases, and 13 bases lay outside the gene matches. The CDR3 is CASSPRRDRGRDEAFF. CDR3 nucleotide sequence: TGTGCCAGCAGTCCGCGGAGGGACAGGGGTAGGGATGAAGCTTTCTTT.

This chain links TRBV7-9 with TRBJ2-6; the match to TRBD1 covers 8 bases. The CDR3 spans 20 residues. V gave up 0 bases and J gave up 0 bases; unmatched junction bases: 10. Germline loops: CDR1 SEHNR, CDR2 FQNEAQ (reference sequence). The CDR3 spells CASSLARKTGVASGANVLTF. The CDR3 coding sequence is TGTGCCAGCAGCTTAGCTAGAAAGACAGGGGTCGCCTCTGGGGCCAACGTCCTGACTTTC. Filled out from reference TRBV7-9 and TRBJ2-6, the complete variable domain reads DTGVSQNPRHKITKRGQNVTFRCDPISEHNRLYWYRQTLGQGPEFLTYFQNEAQLEKSRLLSDRFSAERPKGSFSTLEIQRTEQGDSAMYLCASSLARKTGVASGANVLTFGAGSRLTVL.

In its sample, this clonotype is large. The chain has TRBV28 and TRBJ2-5; D gene ambiguous. Germline V gene lookup returns CDR1 MDHEN and CDR2 SYDVKM. Between the trimmed V and J ends, which lost 7 bases and 3 bases, there was a span of 18 bases. This CDR3 has 15 residues. DNA of the CDR3: TGTGCCAGCAAAACCTTCCGCTCTGGGAAAGAGACCCAGTACTTC. This translates into CASKTFRSGKETQYF.

The table lists this clonotype with many counts. The rearrangement links TRBV15 to TRBJ1-1; D remains unclear. This CDR3 region has 14 residues. Trimming cost V 0 bases and J 3 bases, with 8 bases left between them. CDR1 and CDR2 (germline): LNHNV, YYDKDF (reference sequence). The CDR3 reads CATSRDLLDTEAFF. In DNA, the CDR3 is TGTGCCACCAGCAGAGATCTATTGGACACTGAAGCTTTCTTT.

A note on this clonotype: A much larger clone sits a single nucleotide away, making a read error possible. The CDR3 end shows no conserved phenylalanine or tryptophan, and so a read error is likely. J is TRBJ1-4 and V is TRBV4-3; D call uncertain. Trimming took 3 bases from V and 3 from J, leaving 8 bases between them. The CDR3 totals 14 residues. CDR1 is LGHNA, CDR2 YSLEER, per germline. As DNA, the CDR3 is TGCGCCAGCAGCCACAACGAGCCTAATGAAAAACTGTTTCTT. The encoded protein is CASSHNEPNEKLFL.

In this sample, this clonotype turned up many times. J is TRBJ2-7 and V is TRBV18; the match to TRBD1 covers 8 bases. Germline V gene data show CDR1 as KGHSH and CDR2 as LQKENI. V lost 0 bases to trimming and J lost 2 bases; unmatched junction nucleotides: 0. The CDR3 is 14 amino acids. The CDR3 coding sequence is TGTGCCAGCTCACCACCACAGGGGGCCTACGAGCAGTACTTC. Translation gives CASSPPQGAYEQYF.

This clonotype was seen a handful of times. The chain has TRBV2 and TRBJ1-6, with TRBD1 matching 7 bases. Germline CDR1 and CDR2: SNHLY and FYNNEI. This CDR3 region has 15 residues. Trimming removed 6 bases from V and 10 bases from J; junction bases left unmatched: 12. CDR3 sequence reads: CASREETGNLSPLHF. The CDR3 coding sequence is TGTGCCAGCAGGGAGGAGACAGGGAACCTCTCACCCCTCCACTTT. Full variable domain (remainder filled in from reference TRBV2 and TRBJ1-6): EPEVTQTPSHQVTQMGQEVILRCVPISNHLYFYWYRQILGQKVEFLVSFYNNEISEKSEIFDDQFSVERPDGSNFTLKIRSTKLEDSAMYFCASREETGNLSPLHFGNGTRLTVT.

This clonotype has a handful of counts. The rearrangement joins TRBV9 to TRBJ1-1; 9 nucleotides line up with TRBD1. The germline gives CDR1 SGDLS, CDR2 YYNGEE. The ends lost 3 bases at V and 0 bases at J; junction bases unmatched: 6. The CDR3 is 16 amino acids. The CDR3 is CASSGRTGVMNTEAFF. The CDR3 DNA is TGTGCCAGCAGCGGACGGACAGGGGTAATGAACACTGAAGCTTTCTTT.

This clonotype turned up a few times. The rearrangement uses TRBV19 and TRBJ2-5; 7 positions agree with TRBD1. This CDR3 comprises 16 residues. CDR1 is LNHDA and CDR2 is SQIVND in the germline V gene (reference sequence). V was clipped by 6 bases and J by 2 bases; unmatched bases: 12. CDR3 nucleotides: TGTGCCAGTAGCAAACATACCGGGACAGCTCAAGAGACCCAGTACTTC. It encodes CASSKHTGTAQETQYF.

The chain is built from TRBV10-1 and TRBJ2-4; D gene uncertain. CDR3 length: 14 amino acids. Trimming pared 6 bases from V and 4 bases from J, leaving 13 bases between. Germline V gives CDR1 WNHNN, CDR2 SYGVQD (reference sequence). The CDR3 nucleotides read TGCGCCAGCAGCCCGGGCCTCTTAAAAAACATTCAGTACTTC. Protein sequence: CASSPGLLKNIQYF.

The chain recombines TRBV12-3 or TRBV12-4 with TRBJ1-1; D not certain. The germline V and J ends were trimmed by 5 bases and 0 bases, with 7 bases remaining between them. The CDR3 contains 13 residues. The CDR3 coding sequence is TGTGCCAGCAGTGAAAACCTGAACACTGAAGCTTTCTTT. Its protein is CASSENLNTEAFF.

In the case of this clonotype: Without the conserved terminal phenylalanine or tryptophan, this CDR3 likely stems from a read error. The chain links TRBV7-2 to TRBJ1-2; D gene ambiguous. The CDR3 consists of 11 residues. Looked up from germline, CDR1 is SGHTA and CDR2 is FQGNSA. Trimming removed 5 bases from V and 5 bases from J, with 6 bases in between. The CDR3 DNA reads TGTGCCAGCAGCCCGAGTTATGGCTACACCCTC. Translated, it gives CASSPSYGYTL.

Ten or more counts support this clonotype. The chain joins TRBV6-1 to TRBJ1-1; 9 bases agree with TRBD1. The CDR3 totals 15 residues. In germline, CDR1 is MNHNS, CDR2 SASEGT. J gave up 4 bases and V 6 bases, and 9 bases lay outside the gene matches. The DNA for the CDR3 is TGTGCCAGCAGCACCGGGACAGGGTCCCTCACTGAAGCTTTCTTT. Protein: CASSTGTGSLTEAFF.